This T cell receptor beta chain was sequenced in a study of cytomegalovirus exposure and HLA in healthy donors. Study conclusions and caveats: The study listed approximately 160 cytomegalovirus-associated TCR beta chains. Most CMV-associated TCR beta chains were later found to appear HLA-restricted.

Notes on this clone: Its antigen remains unidentified.

CDR1 is KGHSH and CDR2 is LQKENI in the germline V gene. The V end lost 3 bases, the J end lost 0 bases, and 12 bases lay between the germline ends. The length of the CDR3 is 16 residues. The primer mix had 60 Vbeta and 13 Jbeta primers. Only in-frame clones appear in the TCRdb table, and some are missing; sequencing was by immunoSEQ multiplex PCR. The table has 200,000 to 250,000 clones, roughly 83% seen once; the top ten hold over 0.65%. Sequencing was done on a sample of PBMCs. The source is a boy younger than 10 in good health and CMV-seronegative. This rearrangement joins TRBV18 to TRBJ1-3; D perhaps matches TRBD1 (5 bases). CDR3 amino acids: CASSPIGHHSGNTIYF. The CDR3 bases are TGTGCCAGCTCACCCATAGGACACCACTCTGGAAACACCATATATTTT.